The 30 T cell receptor beta chains in this list originate from one sample, sequenced in a study of lymphopenia after photon versus proton radiotherapy. Assay: immunoSEQ multiplex PCR; the TCRdb copy retains only in-frame clones and omits some. The repertoire holds about 35,000 clones, with approximately 90% as singletons. The source material was peripheral blood, sampled from a patient treated with photon-based radiotherapy. The receptor source for this set is a man in his fifties or sixties with cholangiocarcinoma.

V gene TRBV5-5 combines with J gene TRBJ2-1; 9 bases map to TRBD2. This CDR3 region has 18 residues. From germline, CDR1 is SGHKS and CDR2 YYEKEE (reference sequence). V trimming: 2 bases; J trimming: 7 bases; junction bases outside the gene matches: 16. The CDR3 DNA reads as TGTGCCAGCAGCTTTGATCTAGCGGGATTAGGGGGGAGGAATGAGCAGTTCTTC. Translating gives CASSFDLAGLGGRNEQFF.

The gene calls are TRBV4-2 and TRBJ2-6; D may be TRBD1 or TRBD2 (5 bases each). Trimming took off 4 bases at V and 2 bases at J, with 12 bases between the two ends. The CDR3 totals 16 residues. Germline loops: CDR1 LGHNA, CDR2 YNFKEQ. The CDR3 protein is CASSPFGAPGANVLTF. The CDR3 bases are TGTGCCAGCAGCCCTTTCGGGGCTCCTGGGGCCAACGTCCTGACTTTC.

The V call is TRBV19, the J call TRBJ2-1, with D perhaps matching TRBD2 (7 bases). This CDR3 comprises 16 residues. V lost 2 bases to trimming and J lost 5 bases, with 16 bases between them. The V gene's germline CDR1 is LNHDA and CDR2 SQIVND (reference sequence). CDR3 nucleotide sequence: TGTGCCAGTAGTATAAGGGGGAGGGGAGTTAACAATGAGCAGTTCTTC. This codes for CASSIRGRGVNNEQFF. Together with reference TRBV19 and TRBJ2-1, the CDR3 gives the full variable domain: DGGITQSPKYLFRKEGQNVTLSCEQNLNHDAMYWYRQDPGQGLRLIYYSQIVNDFQKGDIAEGYSVSREKKESFPLTVTSAQKNPTAFYLCASSIRGRGVNNEQFFGPGTRLTVL.

The chain couples TRBV5-1 to TRBJ2-2, with D perhaps matching TRBD1 (6 bases). This CDR3 is 15 amino acids long. Germline lookup yields CDR1 SGHRS and CDR2 YFSETQ. V lost 2 bases and J 3 bases, leaving 11 bases between the germline ends. The CDR3 DNA reads TGCGCCAGCAGCTTCTTGGGACAAGACACCGGGGAGCTGTTTTTT. It is translated as CASSFLGQDTGELFF.

This clone was detected only once. The chain is built from TRBV11-1 and TRBJ1-1; 9 nucleotides agree with TRBD1. Germline V gene data show CDR1 as SGHAT and CDR2 as FQDESV (reference sequence). Losses at the gene ends were 5 bases for V and 7 bases for J; bases not matched to a gene: 8. CDR3 length: 14 amino acids. The CDR3 DNA reads TGTGCCAGCAGCACAAACAGGGGGCGGGGTGAAGCTTTCTTT. This codes for CASSTNRGRGEAFF.

The rearrangement uses TRBV7-2 and TRBJ2-1; D could derive from TRBD1 or TRBD2 (5 bases each). This CDR3 is built from 17 residues. Germline-derived CDR1 and CDR2 are SGHTA and FQGNSA. Trimming cost V 5 bases and J 2 bases, with 19 bases left between them. The CDR3 protein is CASSRREYSGTYNEQFF. CDR3 nucleotide sequence: TGTGCCAGCAGCCGCAGGGAGTATTCAGGTACCTACAATGAGCAGTTCTTC.

The chain has TRBV27 and TRBJ2-3, with TRBD1 matching over 10 bases. Germline V gene sequence: CDR1 MNHEY, CDR2 SMNVEV (reference sequence). The CDR3 is 17 amino acids. Unmatched junction bases numbered 14, after V lost 4 bases and J lost 7 bases. CDR3 nucleotides: TGTGCCAGCAGTTCATCAGTGGGACAGGGGTCCCAATATACGCAGTATTTT. Residues: CASSSSVGQGSQYTQYF.

This chain joins TRBV28 and TRBJ1-3; D is unclear. The CDR3 has 14 amino acids. Germline lookup yields CDR1 MDHEN and CDR2 SYDVKM. Trimming left V 3 bases short and J 1 base short, with 7 bases between. The chain's CDR3 is CASSFYGSGNTIYF. CDR3 nucleotides: TGTGCCAGCAGTTTTTACGGGTCTGGAAACACCATATATTTT.

The chain uses TRBV7-9 and TRBJ2-1, with D perhaps TRBD2 (6 bases). Germline lookup yields CDR1 SEHNR and CDR2 FQNEAQ (reference sequence). V lost 6 bases and J lost 9, with 21 bases in between. The CDR3 has 15 residues. CDR3 DNA sequence: TGTGCCAGCAGACCCGGAGGGGCTAGCGAACGTGAGCAGTTCTTC. This sequence encodes CASRPGGASEREQFF.

V is TRBV4-1 and J is TRBJ1-4; D might be TRBD1 (6 bases). V dropped 1 base and J dropped 8 bases, with 11 bases sitting between them. This CDR3 comprises 14 residues. The germline CDR1 and CDR2 sequences are MGHRA and YSYEKL. DNA for the CDR3: TGCGCCAGCAGCCAAGCAGGGGTAAGGGAAAAACTGTTTTTT. Residues: CASSQAGVREKLFF.

J is TRBJ2-2 and V is TRBV6-1; D not resolved. The CDR3 runs to 16 residues. With 0 bases removed from V and 5 bases from J, the gap between germline ends came to 13 bases. Germline V gene sequence: CDR1 MNHNS, CDR2 SASEGT. Here the CDR3 DNA reads TGTGCCAGCAGTGAAGCGGAGCCAGTACCTACCGGGGAGCTGTTTTTT. Its translation: CASSEAEPVPTGELFF.

The chain is built from TRBV19 and TRBJ2-1, with 13 bases aligning to TRBD2. CDR1 and CDR2 from the germline V gene are LNHDA and SQIVND (reference sequence). This CDR3 spans 16 amino acids. V shed 7 bases, J shed 3 bases, and the junction held 6 bases outside the gene matches. This CDR3 reads CASTSLAGGIYNEQFF. CDR3 in DNA: TGTGCCAGTACCTCACTAGCGGGAGGGATCTACAATGAGCAGTTCTTC.

This CDR3 reads CASPDTGELFF. The CDR3 DNA reads as TGCGCCAGCCCTGACACCGGGGAGCTGTTTTTT. The J gene is TRBJ2-2, the V gene TRBV10-1; unclear D gene. Germline V lookup: CDR1 WNHNN, CDR2 SYGVQD (reference sequence). Trimming stripped 8 bases from V and 3 bases from J, with 4 bases between. CDR3 length equals 11 residues.

V usage is TRBV21-1 and J usage is TRBJ1-6. TRBV21-1 is labeled a pseudogene. The CDR3 is made up of 15 amino acids. As DNA, the CDR3 is TGTGCCAGCAGCAAACCTGGACGGGGGAATTCACCCCTCCACTTT. It encodes CASSKPGRGNSPLHF.

The CDR3 region is CAISESWGSSNQPQHF. DNA of the CDR3: TGTGCCATCAGTGAGTCTTGGGGGTCGAGCAATCAGCCCCAGCATTTT. The chain links TRBV10-3 to TRBJ1-5; TRBD1 might be the D (5 bases). The CDR3 consists of 16 residues. From germline, CDR1 is ENHRY and CDR2 SYGVKD. Trimming pared 0 bases from V and 1 base from J, leaving 10 bases between.

The chain uses TRBV2 and TRBJ1-5; the match to TRBD1 covers 8 bases. The junction had 4 bases not matched to a gene; V was cut back by 5 bases and J by 4 bases. The CDR3 runs 14 residues. CDR1 and CDR2 from the germline V gene are SNHLY and FYNNEI. The CDR3 bases are TGTGCCAGCAGTTTGGACAGGGAGAATCAGCCCCAGCATTTT. Residues: CASSLDRENQPQHF.

This chain joins TRBV28 and TRBJ1-4, with 7 bases identical to TRBD1. The CDR3 totals 15 residues. Germline CDR1 reads MDHEN; CDR2 reads SYDVKM. V was clipped by 2 bases and J by 2 bases; unmatched bases: 2. The chain's CDR3 is CASSLEGATNEKLFF. In DNA form, the CDR3 reads TGTGCCAGCAGTTTAGAGGGGGCTACTAATGAAAAACTGTTTTTT.

This sequence joins TRBV27 and TRBJ2-1; 8 bases map to TRBD2. The germline V gene encodes CDR1 MNHEY and CDR2 SMNVEV (reference sequence). The CDR3 consists of 18 residues. V lost 1 base, J lost 1 base, and 9 bases stayed unmatched. Here the CDR3 DNA reads TGTGCCAGCAGTTTATTTTCTACTAGCGGCAGTTCCTACAATGAGCAGTTCTTC. This codes for CASSLFSTSGSSYNEQFF.

The DNA for the CDR3 is TGTGCCTCAGATGGCAGGGGAGGTGGCTACACCTTC. Protein product: CASDGRGGGYTF. The chain uses TRBV2 and TRBJ1-2; a weak D match, TRBD1 (6 bases). V shed 11 bases and J shed 7 bases, with 17 bases lying between them. CDR3 length: 12 residues. CDR1 and CDR2 from the germline V gene are SNHLY and FYNNEI.

V usage is TRBV19 and J usage is TRBJ2-5, with D tentatively TRBD1 or TRBD2 (6 bases each). Germline V CDR1 and CDR2: LNHDA, SQIVND (reference sequence). Trimming left V 10 bases short and J 5 bases short, with 14 bases between. The CDR3 is 12 residues long. In nucleotides, the CDR3 is TGTGCCACCCGACAGGCGGGGGAGACCCAGTACTTC. Encoded protein: CATRQAGETQYF.

The rearrangement joins TRBV4-3 to TRBJ1-1; no firm D call. The V end was cut by 4 bases, the J end by 5 bases, with 17 bases between. The V gene's germline CDR1 is LGHNA and CDR2 YSLEER. The CDR3 consists of 15 residues. The CDR3 region is CASSRLGIGGTEAFF. CDR3 nucleotides: TGCGCCAGCAGCCGTTTAGGAATTGGCGGAACTGAAGCTTTCTTT.

The chain employs TRBV5-4 and TRBJ1-1, with unresolved D. The CDR3 consists of 16 residues. The germline V and J ends were trimmed by 0 bases and 1 base, with 13 bases remaining between them. Germline CDR1 and CDR2: SGHNT and YYREEE (reference sequence). The CDR3 reads CASSLDLRRANTEAFF. In nucleotides, the CDR3 is TGTGCCAGCAGCTTGGATTTGAGGCGCGCGAACACTGAAGCTTTCTTT.

V and J are TRBV7-2 and TRBJ1-1, with D unresolved. The CDR3 runs 14 residues. V lost 3 bases and J lost 0, with 8 bases in between. In germline, CDR1 is SGHTA, CDR2 FQGNSA. In nucleotides, the CDR3 is TGTGCCAGCAGCTTTACAGCTATGAACACTGAAGCTTTCTTT. Its translation is CASSFTAMNTEAFF.

The V gene is TRBV29-1, the J gene TRBJ2-5; tentatively, D is TRBD1 or TRBD2 (6 bases each). The germline gives CDR1 SQVTM, CDR2 ANQGSEA. The CDR3 runs 17 residues. The germline V and J ends were trimmed by 4 bases and 1 base, with 22 bases remaining between them. CDR3 amino acids: CSVAGGSTPDPQETQYF. In DNA form, the CDR3 reads TGCAGCGTTGCCGGGGGCTCGACTCCGGACCCCCAAGAGACCCAGTACTTC.

The CDR3 coding sequence is TGTGCCAGCAGTCGCGGGGGGGTCGGGCAAGAGACCCAGTACTTC. Translation: CASSRGGVGQETQYF. The rearrangement uses TRBV7-9 and TRBJ2-5; 9 bases agree with TRBD2. Trimming cost V 6 bases and J 2 bases; bases outside gene matches: 7. The CDR3 spans 15 residues. Germline CDR1 and CDR2: SEHNR and FQNEAQ (reference sequence).

The chain employs TRBV16 and TRBJ2-3; TRBD2 is a possible D gene (5 bases). From germline, CDR1 is KGHSY and CDR2 FQNENV. V was shortened by 4 bases and J by 5 bases, with 7 bases between the two germline ends. The CDR3 consists of 12 residues. CDR3 amino acids: CASSRTEDTQYF. CDR3 in DNA: TGTGCCAGCAGCCGGACTGAAGATACGCAGTATTTT.

The V and J genes are TRBV5-1 and TRBJ1-1, with D uncertain. V was clipped by 0 bases and J by 3 bases, with 9 bases between them. This CDR3 region has 14 residues. Germline V gives CDR1 SGHRS, CDR2 YFSETQ. The DNA for the CDR3 is TGCGCCAGCAGCTTGGAAGGCGCCTACACTGAAGCTTTCTTT. It codes for CASSLEGAYTEAFF.

The chain is built from TRBV5-1 and TRBJ1-2, with D possibly matching TRBD1 (5 bases). From germline, CDR1 is SGHRS and CDR2 YFSETQ. This CDR3 spans 16 amino acids. V gave up 1 base and J gave up 4 bases, with 17 bases separating them. This CDR3 reads CASSLTSPGPFYGYTF. The CDR3 coding sequence is TGCGCCAGCAGCTTGACCAGTCCGGGACCATTCTATGGCTACACCTTC. Filled out from reference TRBV5-1 and TRBJ1-2, the complete variable domain reads KAGVTQTPRYLIKTRGQQVTLSCSPISGHRSVSWYQQTPGQGLQFLFEYFSETQRNKGNFPGRFSGRQFSNSRSEMNVSTLELGDSALYLCASSLTSPGPFYGYTFGSGTRLTVV.

The V gene is TRBV19, the J gene TRBJ1-5; D remains ambiguous. Germline values: CDR1 LNHDA, CDR2 SQIVND (reference sequence). The germline V and J ends were trimmed by 10 bases and 0 bases, with 13 bases remaining between them. The CDR3 is 14 amino acids. The CDR3 loop reads CATRVRSSNQPQHF. As DNA, the CDR3 is TGTGCCACGCGCGTCCGGAGTAGCAATCAGCCCCAGCATTTT.

CDR3 DNA sequence: TGTGCCAGCAGCGTAGGGTCTACTAGCACAGATACGCAGTATTTT. It translates to CASSVGSTSTDTQYF. This rearrangement joins TRBV9 to TRBJ2-3; no definite D call. Germline-derived CDR1 and CDR2 are SGDLS and YYNGEE. CDR3 length: 15 amino acids. V dropped 0 bases and J dropped 0 bases, with 8 bases sitting between them.